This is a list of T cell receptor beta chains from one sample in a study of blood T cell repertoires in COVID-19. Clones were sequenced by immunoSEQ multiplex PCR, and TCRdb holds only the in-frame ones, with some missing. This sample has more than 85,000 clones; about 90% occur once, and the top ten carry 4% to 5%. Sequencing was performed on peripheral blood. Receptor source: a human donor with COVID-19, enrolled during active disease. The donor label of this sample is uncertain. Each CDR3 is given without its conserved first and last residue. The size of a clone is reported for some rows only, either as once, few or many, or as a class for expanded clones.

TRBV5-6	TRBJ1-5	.	ASSFRDSRVGQPQH
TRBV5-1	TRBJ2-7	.	ASSGGQGGSVLDEQY
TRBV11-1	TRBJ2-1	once	ASSLYRGQF
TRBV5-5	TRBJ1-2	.	ASSRFRGDYGYT
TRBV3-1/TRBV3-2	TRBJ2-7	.	ASSQITGYEQY
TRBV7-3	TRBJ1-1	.	ASSSQGAEETEAF
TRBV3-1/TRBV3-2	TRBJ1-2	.	ASSQDPQVDYGYT
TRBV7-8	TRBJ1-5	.	ASSSTGTVYSNQPQH
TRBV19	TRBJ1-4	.	ASSDRGEGKLF
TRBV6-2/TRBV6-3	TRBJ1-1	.	ASSSLQGYGEAF
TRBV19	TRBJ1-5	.	ASSIDHFQPQH
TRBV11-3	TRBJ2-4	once	ASSPGQGATKNIQY
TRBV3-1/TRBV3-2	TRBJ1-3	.	ASSPTAGGNTIY
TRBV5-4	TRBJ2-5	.	ASSLEGVETQY
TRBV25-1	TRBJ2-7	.	ASSAPGTPSSYEQY
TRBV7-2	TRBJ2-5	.	ASSTAGRGRGAQY
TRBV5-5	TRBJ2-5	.	ASSLGSGGYQETQY
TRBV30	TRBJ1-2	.	AWNSARTGWVYGYT
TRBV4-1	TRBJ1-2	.	ASSQDNRNSYGYT
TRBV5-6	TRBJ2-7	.	ASKAARSSYEQY
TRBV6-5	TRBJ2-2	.	ASSPGGAGELF
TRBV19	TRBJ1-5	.	ASSIGAGNNQPQH
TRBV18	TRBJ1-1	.	ASSPAFSDTEAF
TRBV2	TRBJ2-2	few	ASTLAGLNTGELF
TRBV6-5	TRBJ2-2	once	ASSLQGGDTGELF
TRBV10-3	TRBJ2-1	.	AIRAGVYEQF
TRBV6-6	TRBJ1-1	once	ASSRPAGTEAF
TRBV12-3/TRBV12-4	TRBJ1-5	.	ASSVPGQPQH
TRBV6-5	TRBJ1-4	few	ASSYAGTTNEKLF
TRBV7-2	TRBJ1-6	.	ASSLKTGAYNSPLH
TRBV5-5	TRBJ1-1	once	ASSWGTATEAF
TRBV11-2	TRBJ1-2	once	ASSPVNYGYT
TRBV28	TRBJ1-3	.	ASSLGAGAGNTIY
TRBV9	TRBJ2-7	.	ASSVGGRSPYEQY
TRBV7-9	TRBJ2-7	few	ASSPPGQAYEQY
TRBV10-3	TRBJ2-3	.	AISEQADTQY
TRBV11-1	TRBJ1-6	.	ASSWRGVRNSPLH
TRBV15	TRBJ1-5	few	ATSMKGVGDQPQH
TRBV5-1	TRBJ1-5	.	ASSLPRDSNQPQH
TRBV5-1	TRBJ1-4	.	ASRGQGAYDAGKLF
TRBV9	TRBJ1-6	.	ASGGTRDRLLH
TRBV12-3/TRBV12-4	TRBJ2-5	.	ASSLPGETQY
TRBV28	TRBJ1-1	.	ASSLAGIIHRATEAF
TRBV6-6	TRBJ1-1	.	ASSSDGLEAF
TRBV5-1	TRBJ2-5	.	ASSLGETGGKETQY
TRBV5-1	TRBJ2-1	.	ASSLARGHGANEQF
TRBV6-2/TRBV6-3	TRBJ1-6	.	ASSGEIETGVSPLH
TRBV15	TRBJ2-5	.	ATSRDGGAGERKTQY
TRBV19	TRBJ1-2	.	ASSRDRGPSEINYGYT
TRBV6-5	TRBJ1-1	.	ASRLTGPNTEAF
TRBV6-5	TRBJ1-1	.	ASSYRGGATEAF
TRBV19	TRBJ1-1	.	ASSTPPGTDNEAF
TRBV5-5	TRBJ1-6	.	ASSWGQPLGSYNSPLH
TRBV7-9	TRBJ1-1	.	ASSQGVNTEAF